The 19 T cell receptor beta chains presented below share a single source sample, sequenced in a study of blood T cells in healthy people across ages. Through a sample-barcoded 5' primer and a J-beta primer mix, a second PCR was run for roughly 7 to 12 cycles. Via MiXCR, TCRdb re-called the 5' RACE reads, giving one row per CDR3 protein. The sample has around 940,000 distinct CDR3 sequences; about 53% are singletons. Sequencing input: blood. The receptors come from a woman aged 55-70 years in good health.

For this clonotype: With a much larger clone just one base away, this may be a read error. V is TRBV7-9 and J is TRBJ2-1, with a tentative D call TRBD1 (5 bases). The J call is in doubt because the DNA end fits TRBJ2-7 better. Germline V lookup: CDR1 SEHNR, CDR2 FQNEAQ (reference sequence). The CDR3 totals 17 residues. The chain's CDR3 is CASSSPPDKVSYNEQYF. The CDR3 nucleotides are TGTGCCAGCAGCTCACCACCGGACAAGGTTTCCTACAATGAGCAGTACTTC.

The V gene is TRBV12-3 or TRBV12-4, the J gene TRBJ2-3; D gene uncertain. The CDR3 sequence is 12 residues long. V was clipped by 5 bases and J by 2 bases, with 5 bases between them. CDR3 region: CASSKVTDTQYF. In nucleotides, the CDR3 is TGTGCCAGCAGTAAAGTCACAGATACGCAGTATTTT.

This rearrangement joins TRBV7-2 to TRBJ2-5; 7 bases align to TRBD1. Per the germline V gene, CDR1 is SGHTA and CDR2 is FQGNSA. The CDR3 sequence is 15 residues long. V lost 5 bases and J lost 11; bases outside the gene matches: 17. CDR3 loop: CASSPPGTAPSEQYF. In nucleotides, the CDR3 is TGTGCCAGCAGCCCCCCCGGGACAGCCCCCAGTGAGCAGTACTTC.

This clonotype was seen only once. The CDR3: CASSLGRHSSYGYTF. The CDR3 bases are TGTGCCAGCAGCTTAGGTCGGCATTCATCTTACGGCTACACCTTC. The genes are TRBV7-2 and TRBJ1-2; no clear D gene. This CDR3 is 15 amino acids long. The V gene lost 1 base and the J gene lost 8 bases, with 17 bases spanning the gap. Germline assignment: CDR1 SGHTA and CDR2 FQGNSA.

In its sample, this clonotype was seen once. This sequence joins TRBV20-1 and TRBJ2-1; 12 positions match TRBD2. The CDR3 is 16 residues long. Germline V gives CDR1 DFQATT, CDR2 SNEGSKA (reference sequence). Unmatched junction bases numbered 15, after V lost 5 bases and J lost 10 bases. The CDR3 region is CSAPPLTSGSFGEQFF. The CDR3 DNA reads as TGCAGTGCTCCGCCCTTGACTAGCGGGAGTTTTGGCGAGCAGTTCTTC.

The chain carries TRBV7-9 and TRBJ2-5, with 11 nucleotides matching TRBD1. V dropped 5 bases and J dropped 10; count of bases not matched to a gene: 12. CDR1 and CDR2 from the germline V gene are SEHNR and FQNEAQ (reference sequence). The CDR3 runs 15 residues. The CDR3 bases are TGTGCCAGCAGCCCTGGACAGGGGGCGTCATCGGGCCAGTACTTC. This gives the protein CASSPGQGASSGQYF.

The CDR3 nucleotides read TGTGCCAGCGCCATAGGGGGGACCCAGTACTTC. Translating it yields CASAIGGTQYF. The chain links TRBV25-1 to TRBJ2-5; the D gene is possibly TRBD1 (6 bases). CDR1 and CDR2 from the germline V gene are MGHDK and SYGVNS. The CDR3 length is 11 residues. Trimming took off 8 bases at V and 7 bases at J, with 11 bases between the two ends.

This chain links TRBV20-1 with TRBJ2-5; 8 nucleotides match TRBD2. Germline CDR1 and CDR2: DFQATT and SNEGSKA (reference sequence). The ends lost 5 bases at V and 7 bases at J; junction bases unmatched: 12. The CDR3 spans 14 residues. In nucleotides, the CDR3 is TGCAGTGCTCCACGGGAGGGAGGCATCCCGACCCAGTACTTC. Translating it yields CSAPREGGIPTQYF.

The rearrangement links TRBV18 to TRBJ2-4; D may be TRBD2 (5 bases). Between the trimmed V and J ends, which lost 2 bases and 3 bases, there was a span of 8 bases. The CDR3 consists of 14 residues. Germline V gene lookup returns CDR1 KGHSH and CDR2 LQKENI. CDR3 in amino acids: CASSPSGFKNIQYF. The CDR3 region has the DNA TGTGCCAGCTCACCATCGGGGTTCAAAAACATTCAGTACTTC.

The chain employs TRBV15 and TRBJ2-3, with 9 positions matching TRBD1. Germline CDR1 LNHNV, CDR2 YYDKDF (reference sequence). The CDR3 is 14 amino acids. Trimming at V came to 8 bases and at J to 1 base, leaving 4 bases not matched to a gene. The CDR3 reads CATERDRGTDTQYF. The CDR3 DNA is TGTGCCACCGAACGGGACAGGGGCACAGATACGCAGTATTTT.

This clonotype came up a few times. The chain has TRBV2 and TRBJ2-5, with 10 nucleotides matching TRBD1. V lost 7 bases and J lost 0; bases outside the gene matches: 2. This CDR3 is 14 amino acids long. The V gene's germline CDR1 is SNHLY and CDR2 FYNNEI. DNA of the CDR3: TGTGCCAGCACGGGACAGGGGTACCAAGAGACCCAGTACTTC. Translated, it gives CASTGQGYQETQYF.

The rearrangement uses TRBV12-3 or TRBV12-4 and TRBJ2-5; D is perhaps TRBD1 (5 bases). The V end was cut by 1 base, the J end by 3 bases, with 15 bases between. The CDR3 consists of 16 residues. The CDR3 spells CASSLGMGQPEETQYF. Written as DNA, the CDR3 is TGTGCCAGCAGTTTAGGAATGGGGCAGCCCGAAGAGACCCAGTACTTC.

CDR3 sequence: CASSSQGFETEAFF. CDR3 DNA: TGTGCCAGCAGCTCCCAGGGTTTTGAGACTGAAGCTTTCTTT. The V and J genes are TRBV7-9 and TRBJ1-1; D is possibly TRBD1 (5 bases). Germline V gene sequence: CDR1 SEHNR, CDR2 FQNEAQ (reference sequence). This CDR3 has 14 residues. Trimming removed 4 bases from V and 5 bases from J, with 14 bases in between.

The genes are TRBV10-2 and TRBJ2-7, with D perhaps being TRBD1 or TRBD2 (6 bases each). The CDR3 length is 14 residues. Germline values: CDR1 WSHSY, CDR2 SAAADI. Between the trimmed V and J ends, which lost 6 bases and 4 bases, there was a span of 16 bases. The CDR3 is CASSRGQNVYEQYF. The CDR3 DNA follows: TGCGCCAGCAGCCGGGGGCAGAACGTGTACGAGCAGTACTTC.

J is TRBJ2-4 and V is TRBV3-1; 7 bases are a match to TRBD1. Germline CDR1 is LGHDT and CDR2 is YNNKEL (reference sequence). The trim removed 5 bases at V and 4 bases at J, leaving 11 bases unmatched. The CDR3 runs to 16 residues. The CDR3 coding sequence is TGTGCCAGCAGCAGAACAGGGGCGAAAATAAAAAACATTCAGTACTTC. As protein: CASSRTGAKIKNIQYF.

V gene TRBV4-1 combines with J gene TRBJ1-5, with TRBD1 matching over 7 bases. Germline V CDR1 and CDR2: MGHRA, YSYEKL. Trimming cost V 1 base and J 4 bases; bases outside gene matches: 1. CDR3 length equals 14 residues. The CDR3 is CASSQVGQNQPQHF. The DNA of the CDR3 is TGCGCCAGCAGCCAAGTGGGACAGAATCAGCCCCAGCATTTT.

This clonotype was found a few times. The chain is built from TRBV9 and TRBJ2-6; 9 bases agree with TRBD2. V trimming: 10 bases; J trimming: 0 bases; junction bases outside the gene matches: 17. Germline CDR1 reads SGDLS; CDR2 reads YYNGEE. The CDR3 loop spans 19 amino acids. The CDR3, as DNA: TGTGCCTCGTACTCCATTCTAGCGGGAAATCACTCTGGGGCCAACGTCCTGACTTTC. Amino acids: CASYSILAGNHSGANVLTF. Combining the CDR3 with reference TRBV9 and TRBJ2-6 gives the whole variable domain DSGVTQTPKHLITATGQRVTLRCSPRSGDLSVYWYQQSLDQGLQFLIQYYNGEERAKGNILERFSAQQFPDLHSELNLSSLELGDSALYFCASYSILAGNHSGANVLTFGAGSRLTVL.

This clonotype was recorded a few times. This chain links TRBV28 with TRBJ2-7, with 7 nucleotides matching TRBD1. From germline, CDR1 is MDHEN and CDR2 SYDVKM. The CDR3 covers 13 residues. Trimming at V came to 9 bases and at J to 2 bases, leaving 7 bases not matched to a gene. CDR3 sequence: CASTGAMTYEQYF. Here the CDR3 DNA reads TGTGCCAGTACAGGGGCTATGACCTACGAGCAGTACTTC.

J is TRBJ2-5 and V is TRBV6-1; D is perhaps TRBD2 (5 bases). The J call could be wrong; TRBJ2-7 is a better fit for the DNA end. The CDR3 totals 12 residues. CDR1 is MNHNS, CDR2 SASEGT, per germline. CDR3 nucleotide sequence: TGTGCCACCTGGGGAGATTACGACGAGCAGTACTTC. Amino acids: CATWGDYDEQYF.